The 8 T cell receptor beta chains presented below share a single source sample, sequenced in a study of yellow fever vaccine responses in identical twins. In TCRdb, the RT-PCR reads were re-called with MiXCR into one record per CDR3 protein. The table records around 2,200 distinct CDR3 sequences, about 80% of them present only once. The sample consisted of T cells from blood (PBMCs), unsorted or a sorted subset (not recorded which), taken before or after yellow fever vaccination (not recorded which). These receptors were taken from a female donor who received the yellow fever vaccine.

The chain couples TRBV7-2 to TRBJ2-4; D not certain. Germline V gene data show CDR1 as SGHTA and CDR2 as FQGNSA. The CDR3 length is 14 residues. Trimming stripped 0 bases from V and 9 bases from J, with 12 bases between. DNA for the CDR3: TGTGCCAGCAGCTTAGCGCTAACCGGTGGCATTCAGTACTTC. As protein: CASSLALTGGIQYF.

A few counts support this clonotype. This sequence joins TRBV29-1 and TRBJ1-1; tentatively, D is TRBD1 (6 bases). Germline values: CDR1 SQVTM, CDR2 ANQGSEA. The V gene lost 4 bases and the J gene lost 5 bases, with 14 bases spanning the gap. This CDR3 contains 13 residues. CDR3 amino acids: CSVGRGAETEAFF. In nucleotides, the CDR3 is TGCAGCGTTGGTCGGGGGGCGGAAACTGAAGCTTTCTTT.

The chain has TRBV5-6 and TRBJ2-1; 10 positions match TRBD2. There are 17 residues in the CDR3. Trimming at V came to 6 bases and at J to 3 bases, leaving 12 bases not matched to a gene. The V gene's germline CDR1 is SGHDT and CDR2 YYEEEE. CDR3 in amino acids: CASNRRASGGYYNEQFF. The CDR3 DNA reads TGTGCCAGCAACCGGAGGGCTAGCGGGGGATACTACAATGAGCAGTTCTTC.

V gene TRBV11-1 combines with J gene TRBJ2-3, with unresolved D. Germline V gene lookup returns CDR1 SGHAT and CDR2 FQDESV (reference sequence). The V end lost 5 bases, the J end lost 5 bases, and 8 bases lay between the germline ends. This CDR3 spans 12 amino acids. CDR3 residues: CASSRKGDTQYF. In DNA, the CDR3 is TGTGCCAGCAGCCGGAAGGGAGATACGCAGTATTTT.

This CDR3 is CASSLELGNYGYTF. In DNA form, the CDR3 reads TGCGCCAGCAGCCTAGAACTCGGAAACTATGGCTACACCTTC. The J gene is TRBJ1-2, the V gene TRBV4-3; D is ambiguous. The CDR3 extends over 14 amino acids. Germline V gene sequence: CDR1 LGHNA, CDR2 YSLEER. The V end lost 4 bases, the J end lost 2 bases, and 11 bases lay between the germline ends.

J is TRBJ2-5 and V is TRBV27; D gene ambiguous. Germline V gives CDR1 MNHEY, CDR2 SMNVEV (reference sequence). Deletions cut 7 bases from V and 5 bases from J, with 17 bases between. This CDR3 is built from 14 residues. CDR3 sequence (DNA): TGTGCCAGCAAATCTTTCCGGAGCGCGGAGACCCAGTACTTC. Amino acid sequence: CASKSFRSAETQYF.

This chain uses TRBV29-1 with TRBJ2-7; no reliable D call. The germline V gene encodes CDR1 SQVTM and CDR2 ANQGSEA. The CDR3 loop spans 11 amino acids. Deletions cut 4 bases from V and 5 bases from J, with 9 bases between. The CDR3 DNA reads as TGCAGCGTTGTTTACGGCAACGAGCAGTACGTC. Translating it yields CSVVYGNEQYV.

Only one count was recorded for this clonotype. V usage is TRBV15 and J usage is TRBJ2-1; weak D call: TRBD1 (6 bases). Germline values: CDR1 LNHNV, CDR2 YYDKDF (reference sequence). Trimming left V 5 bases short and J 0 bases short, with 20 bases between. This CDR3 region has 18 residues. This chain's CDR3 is CATSGAVRGRSSYNEQFF. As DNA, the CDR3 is TGTGCCACCAGCGGAGCCGTCAGGGGAAGGAGCTCCTACAATGAGCAGTTCTTC.